A single sample is the source of the 6 T cell receptor beta chains below, sequenced in a study of T cell clonality in common variable immunodeficiency (dated by TCRdb to 2013 to 2016). Receptor libraries were prepared by the immunoSEQ multiplex PCR assay. TCRdb mirrors the immuneACCESS table, restricted to in-frame sequences. Some clones are absent from its copies; in checked studies, under half trace to an unresolved V gene, and the reason for the others is unknown. This sample is represented by 75,000 to 85,000 clones, with no singletons among them. The top ten constitute around 0.8% of the sample. The sample taken for sequencing was peripheral blood mononuclear cells. Receptor source: a person aged 18 to 70 in good health.

There are many counts of this clone. The read ends 3 residues before the CDR3 terminus; that terminus is restored from the germline J gene. The genes are TRBV15 and TRBJ2-7; maybe TRBD1 (6 bases). This CDR3 has 15 residues. Germline loops: CDR1 LNHNV, CDR2 YYDKDF (reference sequence). Trimming removed 4 bases from V and 0 bases from J, with 13 bases in between. CDR3 region: CATSTPDRFSYEQYF. The CDR3 bases that were read are TGTGCCACCAGCACCCCCGACAGGTTCTCCTACGAG.

This clone was detected many times. The read gets to within 3 residues of the CDR3 end, and the germline J gene fills in the rest. The J gene is TRBJ2-7, the V gene TRBV12-3 or TRBV12-4; a possible D gene is TRBD1 (5 bases). The CDR3 runs 14 residues. Between the trimmed V and J ends, which lost 0 bases and 3 bases, there was a span of 9 bases. CDR3 DNA (partial): TGTGCCAGCAGTTTAGCGCCAGGGTACTACGAG. It translates to CASSLAPGYYE. The whole CDR3 reads CASSLAPGYYEQYF.

The table lists this clone with many counts. The sequence runs out 3 residues before the end of the CDR3; the remainder is reconstructed from the germline J gene. The rearrangement joins TRBV6-4 to TRBJ2-1; D perhaps matches TRBD2 (6 bases). The CDR3 consists of 15 residues. Germline V gene sequence: CDR1 MRHNA, CDR2 SNTAGT. With 0 bases removed from V and 0 bases from J, the gap between germline ends came to 6 bases. The CDR3 sequence is CASSDSAGSYNEQFF. The part of the CDR3 DNA that was read is TGTGCCAGCAGTGACTCAGCGGGCTCCTACAATGAG.

This clone appeared many times. The read falls 3 residues short of the CDR3 end, and the missing part is taken from the germline J gene. The chain joins TRBV20-1 to TRBJ1-1, with TRBD1 matching over 10 bases. Germline CDR1 reads DFQATT; CDR2 reads SNEGSKA (reference sequence). V shed 2 bases and J 3 bases; nucleotides not matched to a gene: 9. The CDR3 contains 16 residues. The CDR3 is CSARKVWGQGYTEAFF. The covered CDR3 bases are TGCAGTGCTAGAAAGGTTTGGGGACAGGGGTACACTGAA.

This clone has a count of ten or more. The read is 3 residues too short to cover the CDR3 end, so that end is filled in from the germline J gene. The genes are TRBV5-1 and TRBJ1-1, with a weak D call TRBD1 (6 bases). Germline V gene sequence: CDR1 SGHRS, CDR2 YFSETQ. The V gene lost 4 bases and the J gene lost 6 bases, with 13 bases spanning the gap. The length of the CDR3 is 13 residues. CDR3 DNA, as far as it was read: TGCGCCAGCAGCCAGGACAGTAACGCTGAA. Encoded protein: CASSQDSNAE. The whole CDR3 sequence reads CASSQDSNAEAFF.

This clone was found many times. The CDR3 end lies 3 residues beyond the end of the read and is filled in from the germline J gene. The chain has TRBV12-3 or TRBV12-4 and TRBJ1-5; 8 nucleotides align to TRBD1. V lost 3 bases and J lost 7; bases outside the gene matches: 2. The CDR3 is made up of 13 amino acids. The CDR3 is CASSLAGGQPQHF. The sequenced part of the CDR3 DNA is TGTGCCAGCAGTTTGGCAGGGGGCCAGCCC.